The source of this T cell receptor (beta chain) is a study of regulatory T cells in long-lasting Graves disease. CDR3-region Arm-PCR and iRepertoire HTBI primers produced the TCR beta libraries. TCRdb reanalysed the multiplex PCR reads using MiXCR and keeps one entry per CDR3 protein. There are about 220,000 distinct CDR3 sequences in the sample; 15% to 20% occur only once, and about 12% lies in the top ten. The time point is: newly diagnosed GD, antithyroid drugs for less than 3 months. PBMC RNA was the source of the TCR library. The table lists this clonotype with many counts. Germline CDR1 and CDR2: MNHEY and SVGAGI. This CDR3 spans 14 amino acids. Trimming shortened V by 4 bases and J by 4 bases, and 11 bases separated the two germline ends. Separately, the same data were catalogued under a study of T cells in Graves' hyperthyroidism and ophthalmopathy. That source notes: Recently diagnosed hyperthyroidism of less than 2 months' duration affected patients aged 18 to 65.

Sequences were derived from peripheral blood mononuclear cells (PBMCs), sampled at new diagnosis, from a patient treated with antithyroid drugs. V gene TRBV6-5 combines with J gene TRBJ1-5, with D hard to call. The clonotype comes from a woman aged 25 to 39 with Graves disease. The CDR3 protein is CASSSKAVNQPQHF. The CDR3 nucleotides read TGTGCCAGCAGTTCAAAGGCCGTAAATCAGCCCCAGCATTTT.